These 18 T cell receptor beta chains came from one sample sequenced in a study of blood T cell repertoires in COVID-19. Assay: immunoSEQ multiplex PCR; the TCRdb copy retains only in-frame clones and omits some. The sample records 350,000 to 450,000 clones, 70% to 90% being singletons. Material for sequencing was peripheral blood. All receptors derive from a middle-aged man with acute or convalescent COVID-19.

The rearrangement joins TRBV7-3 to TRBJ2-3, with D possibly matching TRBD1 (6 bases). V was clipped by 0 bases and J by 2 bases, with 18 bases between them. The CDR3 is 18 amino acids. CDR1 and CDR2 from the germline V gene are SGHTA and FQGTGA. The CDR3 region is CASSLTFWTETFTDTQYF. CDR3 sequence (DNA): TGTGCCAGCAGCTTAACGTTTTGGACAGAGACCTTCACAGATACGCAGTATTTT.

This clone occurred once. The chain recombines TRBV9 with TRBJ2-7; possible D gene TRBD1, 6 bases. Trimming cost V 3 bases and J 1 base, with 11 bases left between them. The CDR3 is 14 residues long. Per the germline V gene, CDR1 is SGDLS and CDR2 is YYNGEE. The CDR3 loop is CASSGQVSSYEQYF. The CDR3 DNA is TGTGCCAGCAGCGGACAGGTCAGTTCCTACGAGCAGTACTTC. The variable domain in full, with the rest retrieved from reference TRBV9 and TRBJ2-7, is DSGVTQTPKHLITATGQRVTLRCSPRSGDLSVYWYQQSLDQGLQFLIQYYNGEERAKGNILERFSAQQFPDLHSELNLSSLELGDSALYFCASSGQVSSYEQYFGPGTRLTVT.

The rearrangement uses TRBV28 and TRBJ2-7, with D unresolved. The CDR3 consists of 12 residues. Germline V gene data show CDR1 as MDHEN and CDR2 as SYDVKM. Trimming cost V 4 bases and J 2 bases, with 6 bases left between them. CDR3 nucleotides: TGTGCCAGCAGTTCAGGAACCTACGAGCAGTACTTC. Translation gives CASSSGTYEQYF.

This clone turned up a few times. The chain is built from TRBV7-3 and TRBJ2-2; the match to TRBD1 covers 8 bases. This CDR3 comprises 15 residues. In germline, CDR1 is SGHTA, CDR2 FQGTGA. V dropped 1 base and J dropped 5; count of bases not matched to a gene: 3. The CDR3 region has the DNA TGTGCCAGCAGCTTAAGTTGGACAGGGACCGGGGAGCTGTTTTTT. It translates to CASSLSWTGTGELFF.

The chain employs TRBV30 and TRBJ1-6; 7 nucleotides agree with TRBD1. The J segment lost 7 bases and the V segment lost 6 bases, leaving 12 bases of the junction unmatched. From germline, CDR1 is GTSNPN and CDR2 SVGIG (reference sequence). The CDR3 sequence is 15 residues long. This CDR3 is CACYSAWTGNSPLHF. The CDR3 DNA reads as TGTGCCTGTTATAGTGCTTGGACAGGAAATTCACCCCTCCACTTT.

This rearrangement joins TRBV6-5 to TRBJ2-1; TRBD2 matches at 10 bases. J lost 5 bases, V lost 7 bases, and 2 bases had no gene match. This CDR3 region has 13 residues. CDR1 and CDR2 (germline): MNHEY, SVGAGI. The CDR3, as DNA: TGTGCCAGCATCCTAGCGGGAGACAATGAGCAGTTCTTC. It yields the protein CASILAGDNEQFF.

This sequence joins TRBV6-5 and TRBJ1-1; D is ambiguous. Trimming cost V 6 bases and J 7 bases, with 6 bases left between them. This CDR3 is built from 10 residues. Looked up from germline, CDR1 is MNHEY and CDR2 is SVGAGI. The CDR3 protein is CASREYEAFF. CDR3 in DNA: TGTGCCAGCAGGGAGTATGAAGCTTTCTTT.

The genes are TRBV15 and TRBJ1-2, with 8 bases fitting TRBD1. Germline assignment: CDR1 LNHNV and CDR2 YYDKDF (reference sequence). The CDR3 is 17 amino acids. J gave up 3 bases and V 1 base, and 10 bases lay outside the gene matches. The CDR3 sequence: CATSRGFGQGAHYGYTF. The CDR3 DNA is TGTGCCACCAGCAGAGGGTTCGGGCAGGGGGCACACTATGGCTACACCTTC.

The CDR3 bases are TGTGCCAGCAGCCCAGCAAGCGGGAGGGCCTACGAGCAGTACTTC. It translates to CASSPASGRAYEQYF. The gene calls are TRBV7-9 and TRBJ2-7, with TRBD2 matching 10 bases. Germline V CDR1 and CDR2: SEHNR, FQNEAQ (reference sequence). The CDR3 has 15 residues. V shed 5 bases, J shed 2 bases, and the junction held 6 bases outside the gene matches.

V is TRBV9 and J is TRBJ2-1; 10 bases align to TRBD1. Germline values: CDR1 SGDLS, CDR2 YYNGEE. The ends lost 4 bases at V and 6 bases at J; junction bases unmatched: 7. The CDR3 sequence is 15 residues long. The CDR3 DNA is TGTGCCAGCAGCTTCCAAGGGACAGGGGTCAATGAGCAGTTCTTC. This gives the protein CASSFQGTGVNEQFF.

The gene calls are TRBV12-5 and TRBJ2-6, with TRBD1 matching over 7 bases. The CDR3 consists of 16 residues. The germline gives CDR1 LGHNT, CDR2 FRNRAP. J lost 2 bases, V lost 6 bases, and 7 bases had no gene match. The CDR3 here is CASGLGRGPGANVLTF. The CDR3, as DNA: TGTGCTAGTGGACTAGGAAGGGGGCCTGGGGCCAACGTCCTGACTTTC.

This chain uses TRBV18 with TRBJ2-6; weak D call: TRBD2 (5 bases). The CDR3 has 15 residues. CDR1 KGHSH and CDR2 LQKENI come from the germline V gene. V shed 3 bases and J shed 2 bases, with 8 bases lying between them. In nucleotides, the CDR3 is TGTGCCAGCTCACCCACGGGAACTGGGGCCAACGTCCTGACTTTC. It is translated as CASSPTGTGANVLTF.

The CDR3 bases are TGTGCCAGCAGTTCCGCTAGCGCCGTAGGTCCCGGGGAGCTGTTTTTT. It yields the protein CASSSASAVGPGELFF. The chain is built from TRBV27 and TRBJ2-2; the D gene is possibly TRBD2 (6 bases). The CDR3 runs to 16 residues. Trimming stripped 4 bases from V and 6 bases from J, with 18 bases between. CDR1 is MNHEY and CDR2 is SMNVEV in the germline V gene (reference sequence).

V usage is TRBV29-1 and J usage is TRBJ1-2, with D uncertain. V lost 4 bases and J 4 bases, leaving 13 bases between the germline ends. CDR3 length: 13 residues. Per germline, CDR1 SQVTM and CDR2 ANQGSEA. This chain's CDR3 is CSVGGAAGYGYTF. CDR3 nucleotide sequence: TGCAGCGTTGGAGGTGCAGCCGGCTATGGCTACACCTTC.

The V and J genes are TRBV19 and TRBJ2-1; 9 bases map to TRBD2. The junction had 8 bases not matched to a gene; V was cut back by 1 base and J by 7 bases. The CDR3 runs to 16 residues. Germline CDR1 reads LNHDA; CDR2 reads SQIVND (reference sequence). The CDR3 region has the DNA TGTGCCAGTAGTATAGTCGGGGCGGGAGGGCGGAATGAGCAGTTCTTC. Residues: CASSIVGAGGRNEQFF.

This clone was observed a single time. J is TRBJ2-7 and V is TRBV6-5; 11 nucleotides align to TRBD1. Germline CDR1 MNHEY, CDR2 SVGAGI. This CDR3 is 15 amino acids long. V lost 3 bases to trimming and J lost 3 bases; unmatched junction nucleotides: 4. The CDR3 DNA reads TGTGCCAGCAGTTATCCGGGGACAGGGGGCTACGAGCAGTACTTC. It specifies CASSYPGTGGYEQYF.

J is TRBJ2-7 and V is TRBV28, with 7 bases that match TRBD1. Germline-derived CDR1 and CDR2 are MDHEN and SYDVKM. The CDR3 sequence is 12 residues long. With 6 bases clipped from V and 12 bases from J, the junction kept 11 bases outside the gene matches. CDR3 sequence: CASSQGQLVRYF. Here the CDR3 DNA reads TGTGCCAGCAGCCAGGGACAGTTGGTACGGTACTTC.

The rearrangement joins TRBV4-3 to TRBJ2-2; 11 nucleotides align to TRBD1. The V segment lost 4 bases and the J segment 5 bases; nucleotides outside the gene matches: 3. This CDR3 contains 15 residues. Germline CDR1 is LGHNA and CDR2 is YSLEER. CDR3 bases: TGCGCCAGCAGCCCCGGGACAGGGGGAACCGGGGAGCTGTTTTTT. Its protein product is CASSPGTGGTGELFF.